Below, 5 T cell receptor beta chains from the same sample are listed, as sequenced in a study of T cell changes during pregnancy in multiple sclerosis. Clones were sequenced by immunoSEQ multiplex PCR, and TCRdb holds only the in-frame ones, with some missing. The sample yields tens of thousands of clones, roughly nine tenths seen once. The material sequenced was CD8+ T cells from peripheral blood mononuclear cells, taken before pregnancy. These receptors were collected from a female donor with multiple sclerosis, enrolled in a pregnancy study.

The chain recombines TRBV13 with TRBJ1-3; D is undetermined. The CDR3 contains 14 residues. From germline, CDR1 is PRHDT and CDR2 FYEKMQ (reference sequence). Trimming stripped 2 bases from V and 3 bases from J, with 8 bases between. The CDR3 loop is CASSLRGLGNTIYF. The CDR3 DNA reads as TGTGCCAGCAGCTTAAGAGGGCTTGGAAACACCATATATTTT.

The chain links TRBV5-4 to TRBJ2-6; 9 positions agree with TRBD2. This CDR3 is built from 17 residues. Germline CDR1 and CDR2: SGHNT and YYREEE (reference sequence). V lost 3 bases, J lost 1 base, and 5 bases stayed unmatched. For the CDR3, the DNA is TGTGCCAGCAGCTCCGGACTAGCGTTATCTGGGGCCAACGTCCTGACTTTC. Translating it yields CASSSGLALSGANVLTF.

This chain joins TRBV6-5 and TRBJ2-2; D ambiguous. Germline lookup yields CDR1 MNHEY and CDR2 SVGAGI. This CDR3 region has 16 residues. The V gene lost 1 base and the J gene lost 5 bases, with 14 bases spanning the gap. The CDR3 DNA sequence: TGTGCCAGCAGTTACTTGTCCATGGTAGCAACCGGGGAGCTGTTTTTT. Translated: CASSYLSMVATGELFF.

This chain joins TRBV19 and TRBJ1-2; D not resolved. The V and J ends lost 3 bases and 3 bases respectively, with 11 bases between them. The CDR3 totals 14 residues. In germline, CDR1 is LNHDA, CDR2 SQIVND (reference sequence). CDR3 bases: TGTGCCAGTAGTATTATTGGGGAGGACTATGGCTACACCTTC. This gives the protein CASSIIGEDYGYTF.

V gene TRBV27 combines with J gene TRBJ2-5; 15 bases are a match to TRBD2. The CDR3 is 17 amino acids. Germline CDR1 reads MNHEY; CDR2 reads SMNVEV (reference sequence). V dropped 0 bases and J dropped 4; count of bases not matched to a gene: 3. The CDR3 region is CASSLSGLAGGGETQYF. CDR3 DNA: TGTGCCAGCAGTTTATCGGGACTAGCGGGGGGCGGAGAGACCCAGTACTTC.